A single sample gave rise to the 32 T cell receptor beta chains below, sequenced in a study of T-cell memory formation after mild COVID-19. TCRdb re-called the 5' RACE reads with MiXCR, one entry per CDR3 protein. The top ten hold more than 20% of the sample, which has some 300,000 distinct CDR3 sequences, approximately 19% seen once. Sequences were obtained from PBMCs or a T cell subset sorted from them (not recorded which). The receptor set was obtained from a man aged 18 to 29 who had mild COVID-19 (a few samples of this study predate the infection). Cell type and time point are not known.

This clonotype has a handful of counts. The genes are TRBV13 and TRBJ1-2; D unresolved. V was trimmed by 2 bases and J by 10 bases, leaving 17 bases between them. The CDR3 consists of 14 residues. Germline CDR1 is PRHDT and CDR2 is FYEKMQ (reference sequence). CDR3 nucleotide sequence: TGTGCCAGCAGCTTACGGAACATACGGGCGGACTACACCTTC. Its protein product is CASSLRNIRADYTF.

This chain connects TRBV4-2 to TRBJ2-2; D unresolved. Trimming removed 4 bases at V and 4 bases at J, with 16 bases between. The CDR3 has 16 amino acids. Germline V gene data show CDR1 as LGHNA and CDR2 as YNFKEQ. The CDR3 nucleotides are TGTGCCAGCAGCCTCAGTGGAGTTGGTTTCACCGGGGAGCTGTTTTTT. It yields the protein CASSLSGVGFTGELFF.

The table lists this clonotype with a few counts. The chain uses TRBV11-2 and TRBJ1-1, with a weak D call TRBD1 (5 bases). Germline V gene lookup returns CDR1 SGHAT and CDR2 FQNNGV. There are 12 residues in the CDR3. V was pared by 1 base and J by 11 bases, with 11 bases between. The CDR3 DNA is TGTGCCAGCAGCTTAGCAGGGTTAGGTGCTTTCTTT. It encodes CASSLAGLGAFF.

V is TRBV3-1 and J is TRBJ2-6; D is uncertain. Trimming pared 0 bases from V and 3 bases from J, leaving 6 bases between. CDR1 is LGHDT, CDR2 YNNKEL, per germline (reference sequence). CDR3 length: 15 residues. This chain's CDR3 is CASSQDPSGANVLTF. CDR3 nucleotide sequence: TGTGCCAGCAGCCAAGATCCCAGTGGGGCCAACGTCCTGACTTTC. The variable domain in full, with the rest retrieved from reference TRBV3-1 and TRBJ2-6, is DTAVSQTPKYLVTQMGNDKSIKCEQNLGHDTMYWYKQDSKKFLKIMFSYNNKELIINETVPNRFSPKSPDKAHLNLHINSLELGDSAVYFCASSQDPSGANVLTFGAGSRLTVL.

The genes are TRBV7-6 and TRBJ1-6; unclear D gene. The CDR3 covers 13 residues. V was cut by 0 bases and J by 8 bases, with 5 bases left in between. Germline V gives CDR1 SGHVS, CDR2 FNYEAQ. The CDR3 spells CASSLATDSPLHF. The DNA of the CDR3 is TGTGCCAGCAGCTTAGCTACGGATTCACCCCTCCACTTT.

This rearrangement joins TRBV10-2 to TRBJ2-2; D remains unclear. Germline-derived CDR1 and CDR2 are WSHSY and SAAADI. The ends were cut back, 11 bases at V and 7 bases at J, with 14 bases in the middle. This CDR3 contains 12 residues. CDR3 sequence: CASDWGGGELFF. The CDR3 DNA sequence: TGCGCCTCGGATTGGGGTGGCGGGGAGCTGTTTTTT.

The chain has TRBV29-1 and TRBJ1-2; D is ambiguous. This CDR3 has 11 amino acids. CDR1 is SQVTM and CDR2 is ANQGSEA in the germline V gene. Trimming took off 0 bases at V and 10 bases at J, with 9 bases between the two ends. The CDR3 loop reads CSVEEPASYTF. CDR3 coding DNA: TGCAGCGTTGAAGAGCCGGCCTCCTACACCTTC. Full variable domain (outside the CDR3, taken from reference TRBV29-1 and TRBJ1-2): SAVISQKPSRDICQRGTSLTIQCQVDSQVTMMFWYRQQPGQSLTLIATANQGSEATYESGFVIDKFPISRPNLTFSTLTVSNMSPEDSSIYLCSVEEPASYTFGSGTRLTVV.

This clonotype was seen more than once but under ten times. This sequence joins TRBV12-3 or TRBV12-4 and TRBJ2-7, with TRBD1 as a possible D gene (5 bases). CDR3 size: 15 residues. Trimming took 4 bases from V and 6 from J, leaving 19 bases between them. The CDR3 protein is CASSSDGHPGREQYV. In nucleotides, the CDR3 is TGTGCCAGCAGTTCGGACGGACACCCCGGGCGCGAGCAGTACGTC.

V gene TRBV7-9 combines with J gene TRBJ1-1, with 9 bases that match TRBD1. CDR1 is SEHNR, CDR2 FQNEAQ, per germline (reference sequence). V trimming: 5 bases; J trimming: 4 bases; junction bases outside the gene matches: 11. This CDR3 contains 16 residues. CDR3 in amino acids: CASSKGQGSMGTEAFF. The CDR3 nucleotides read TGTGCCAGCAGCAAGGGACAGGGAAGCATGGGCACTGAAGCTTTCTTT.

This clonotype turned up a few times. The V and J genes are TRBV5-1 and TRBJ2-2, with D maybe TRBD1 (5 bases). Trimming removed 0 bases from V and 2 bases from J, with 8 bases in between. The CDR3 is 15 residues long. In germline, CDR1 is SGHRS, CDR2 YFSETQ. The CDR3 sequence is CASSLGQLNTGELFF. DNA for the CDR3: TGCGCCAGCAGCTTGGGACAGCTAAACACCGGGGAGCTGTTTTTT.

This clonotype was seen only a few times. The chain carries TRBV29-1 and TRBJ2-1, with TRBD2 matching 14 bases. The germline V gene encodes CDR1 SQVTM and CDR2 ANQGSEA. This CDR3 has 16 residues. CDR3 in DNA: TGCAGTATGACTAGCGGGGGGGCTAGCTCCTACAATGAGCAGTTCTTC. It codes for CSMTSGGASSYNEQFF.

This clonotype appeared a single time. The chain recombines TRBV5-6 with TRBJ2-2; D call uncertain. The germline gives CDR1 SGHDT, CDR2 YYEEEE. V dropped 2 bases and J dropped 6 bases, with 8 bases sitting between them. This CDR3 spans 13 amino acids. CDR3 nucleotides: TGTGCCAGCAGCTTTTACGAATCCGGGGAGCTGTTTTTT. Protein: CASSFYESGELFF.

The chain is built from TRBV28 and TRBJ2-7; 7 nucleotides match TRBD1. After removal of 6 bases from V and 5 bases from J, the junction contained 10 bases not matched to a gene. There are 14 residues in the CDR3. Germline assignment: CDR1 MDHEN and CDR2 SYDVKM. This CDR3 reads CASSSNRGWDEQYV. The CDR3 DNA reads as TGTGCCAGCAGCTCTAACAGGGGATGGGACGAGCAGTACGTC.

This clonotype was counted a few times. The rearrangement uses TRBV28 and TRBJ2-5, with D maybe TRBD2 (7 bases). Germline V lookup: CDR1 MDHEN, CDR2 SYDVKM. The CDR3 loop spans 16 amino acids. The germline V and J ends were trimmed by 7 bases and 4 bases, with 22 bases remaining between them. For the CDR3, the DNA is TGTGCCAGCAACATGGGTCTCGGGGGGCGCGGAGAGACCCAGTACTTC. The encoded protein is CASNMGLGGRGETQYF. Together with reference TRBV28 and TRBJ2-5, the CDR3 gives the full variable domain: DVKVTQSSRYLVKRTGEKVFLECVQDMDHENMFWYRQDPGLGLRLIYFSYDVKMKEKGDIPEGYSVSREKKERFSLILESASTNQTSMYLCASNMGLGGRGETQYFGPGTRLLVL.

To note about this clonotype: Germline is not matched at one junction end, which may reflect a read error. This chain uses TRBV12-3 or TRBV12-4 with TRBJ2-1; D ambiguous. This CDR3 contains 10 residues. This CDR3 is CASSSFERIF. In DNA form, the CDR3 reads TGTGCCAGCAGTTCATTCGAGAGGATCTTC.

This clonotype was found a few times. V gene TRBV5-1 combines with J gene TRBJ1-3; TRBD1 is a possible D gene (6 bases). V dropped 4 bases and J dropped 4 bases, with 12 bases sitting between them. The germline CDR1 and CDR2 sequences are SGHRS and YFSETQ. The length of the CDR3 is 14 residues. CDR3 sequence reads: CASSTGAKGNTIYF. As DNA, the CDR3 is TGCGCCAGCAGCACGGGGGCAAAGGGAAACACCATATATTTT.

This clonotype was recorded many times. The J gene is TRBJ2-5, the V gene TRBV9; D uncertain. Germline-derived CDR1 and CDR2 are SGDLS and YYNGEE. There are 14 residues in the CDR3. Trimming shortened V by 0 bases and J by 4 bases, and 10 bases separated the two germline ends. The CDR3 nucleotides are TGTGCCAGCAGCGTAGGGGATCCGGGAGAGACCCAGTACTTC. It translates to CASSVGDPGETQYF.

The chain combines TRBV29-1 with TRBJ1-1; 7 bases are shared with TRBD1. In germline, CDR1 is SQVTM, CDR2 ANQGSEA. The CDR3 is made up of 13 amino acids. The J segment lost 5 bases and the V segment lost 5 bases, leaving 8 bases of the junction unmatched. CDR3 nucleotides: TGCAGCGTTTTGGACAGGACTGGGACTGAAGCTTTCTTT. Its protein is CSVLDRTGTEAFF.

This chain links TRBV11-1 with TRBJ1-1, with unresolved D. Germline CDR1 and CDR2: SGHAT and FQDESV (reference sequence). The CDR3 is made up of 15 amino acids. V was clipped by 2 bases and J by 3 bases, with 13 bases between them. The CDR3 here is CASSLPSTSDTEAFF. CDR3 DNA: TGTGCCAGCAGCTTACCTTCGACCTCTGACACTGAAGCTTTCTTT.

This clonotype occurred many times. This chain connects TRBV7-2 to TRBJ2-5; a weak D match, TRBD1 (6 bases). The CDR3 sequence is 15 residues long. Trimming took off 5 bases at V and 7 bases at J, with 20 bases between the two ends. CDR1 is SGHTA and CDR2 is FQGNSA in the germline V gene. The CDR3 region is CASSTSGTSGGTQYF. The CDR3 DNA follows: TGTGCCAGCAGCACCTCCGGGACATCTGGGGGGACCCAGTACTTC.

This clonotype was found a few times. This sequence joins TRBV6-1 and TRBJ2-7, with D possibly being TRBD1 (6 bases). V lost 2 bases and J lost 1, with 12 bases in between. This CDR3 is built from 15 residues. From germline, CDR1 is MNHNS and CDR2 SASEGT. CDR3 DNA sequence: TGTGCCAGCAGTGAATTTGGGGGCAAGTCCTACGAGCAGTACTTC. This encodes CASSEFGGKSYEQYF.

This clonotype occurred many times. This rearrangement joins TRBV6-5 to TRBJ2-2; the D gene is possibly TRBD2 (5 bases). The CDR3 contains 18 residues. V was pared by 6 bases and J by 0 bases, with 20 bases between. The V gene's germline CDR1 is MNHEY and CDR2 SVGAGI. CDR3 amino acids: CASSNFWPIGANTGELFF. The DNA of the CDR3 is TGTGCCAGCAGCAACTTCTGGCCGATCGGGGCGAACACCGGGGAGCTGTTTTTT.

The rearrangement joins TRBV7-2 to TRBJ2-5; D call uncertain. The CDR3 has 13 residues. V lost 4 bases and J 6 bases, leaving 12 bases between the germline ends. The V gene's germline CDR1 is SGHTA and CDR2 FQGNSA. The CDR3 here is CASSWEGWKTQYF. Here the CDR3 DNA reads TGTGCCAGCAGCTGGGAAGGGTGGAAGACCCAGTACTTC.

The V gene is TRBV5-1, the J gene TRBJ2-1; D uncertain. Germline V lookup: CDR1 SGHRS, CDR2 YFSETQ. V gave up 5 bases and J gave up 1 base, with 7 bases separating them. The CDR3 has 13 amino acids. CDR3 sequence (DNA): TGCGCCAGCAGGGCCGGTTCCTACAATGAGCAGTTCTTC. This encodes CASRAGSYNEQFF.

The chain links TRBV24-1 to TRBJ1-1; no reliable D call. Germline V gene sequence: CDR1 KGHDR, CDR2 SFDVKD. This CDR3 contains 12 residues. The V end lost 10 bases, the J end lost 1 base, and 9 bases lay between the germline ends. The CDR3 bases are TGTGCCACGGCGAGGGAGAACACTGAAGCTTTCTTT. Its translation: CATARENTEAFF.

There are a few counts of this clonotype. The rearrangement uses TRBV11-3 and TRBJ2-1; D could derive from TRBD1 or TRBD2 (7 bases each). Germline V gene sequence: CDR1 SGHNT, CDR2 YENEEA. CDR3 length: 16 amino acids. V lost 8 bases and J lost 8, with 25 bases in between. CDR3 amino acids: CASGTTQGGGRDEQFF. CDR3 bases: TGTGCCAGCGGGACCACGCAGGGGGGGGGCCGGGATGAGCAGTTCTTC.

This clonotype was detected many times. This chain links TRBV7-3 with TRBJ2-2; D uncertain. Deletions cut 4 bases from V and 2 bases from J, with 8 bases between. The CDR3 loop spans 14 amino acids. CDR1 and CDR2 (germline): SGHTA, FQGTGA. The CDR3 DNA reads as TGTGCCAGCAGCTCTGATCCTAACACCGGGGAGCTGTTTTTT. Translated, it gives CASSSDPNTGELFF. The full variable domain, rest sourced from reference TRBV7-3 and TRBJ2-2, is GAGVSQTPSNKVTEKGKYVELRCDPISGHTALYWYRQSLGQGPEFLIYFQGTGAADDSGLPNDRFFAVRPEGSVSTLKIQRTERGDSAVYLCASSSDPNTGELFFGEGSRLTVL.

There are a few counts of this clonotype. The genes are TRBV9 and TRBJ2-6; no clear D. CDR3 length equals 14 residues. The V end lost 1 base, the J end lost 0 bases, and 2 bases lay between the germline ends. CDR1 is SGDLS and CDR2 is YYNGEE in the germline V gene. The CDR3 sequence is CASSVNSGANVLTF. The CDR3 nucleotides read TGTGCCAGCAGCGTAAACTCTGGGGCCAACGTCCTGACTTTC.

The rearrangement links TRBV5-1 to TRBJ1-2, with TRBD1 matching 7 bases. Germline assignment: CDR1 SGHRS and CDR2 YFSETQ. The CDR3 runs 13 residues. After removal of 3 bases from V and 8 bases from J, the junction contained 7 bases not matched to a gene. CDR3 region: CASSSTGREGYTF. The CDR3 DNA follows: TGCGCCAGCAGCTCGACAGGGCGAGAGGGCTACACCTTC.

This clonotype was seen a few times. The chain is built from TRBV6-5 and TRBJ1-2; D uncertain. V lost 7 bases to trimming and J lost 4 bases, with 19 bases between them. Germline V gives CDR1 MNHEY, CDR2 SVGAGI. The CDR3 spans 15 residues. Here the CDR3 DNA reads TGTGCCAGCACCCTTGGGTCGGGTTCCAGCTATGGCTACACCTTC. Translation: CASTLGSGSSYGYTF.

This clonotype was detected a few times. The chain employs TRBV5-1 and TRBJ2-3, with D uncertain. The V gene lost 6 bases and the J gene lost 6 bases, with 11 bases spanning the gap. The germline CDR1 and CDR2 sequences are SGHRS and YFSETQ. The CDR3 length is 12 residues. The CDR3 loop reads CASNDVMDTQYF. The CDR3 region has the DNA TGCGCCAGCAACGACGTGATGGATACGCAGTATTTT.

This clonotype was seen more than once but under ten times. The gene calls are TRBV19 and TRBJ2-3; 10 bases are a match to TRBD1. This CDR3 contains 15 residues. Trimming cost V 5 bases and J 5 bases; bases outside gene matches: 7. CDR1 LNHDA and CDR2 SQIVND come from the germline V gene (reference sequence). The CDR3 loop is CASSPWDRGEDTQYF. The CDR3 nucleotides read TGTGCCAGTAGTCCCTGGGACAGGGGAGAAGATACGCAGTATTTT.